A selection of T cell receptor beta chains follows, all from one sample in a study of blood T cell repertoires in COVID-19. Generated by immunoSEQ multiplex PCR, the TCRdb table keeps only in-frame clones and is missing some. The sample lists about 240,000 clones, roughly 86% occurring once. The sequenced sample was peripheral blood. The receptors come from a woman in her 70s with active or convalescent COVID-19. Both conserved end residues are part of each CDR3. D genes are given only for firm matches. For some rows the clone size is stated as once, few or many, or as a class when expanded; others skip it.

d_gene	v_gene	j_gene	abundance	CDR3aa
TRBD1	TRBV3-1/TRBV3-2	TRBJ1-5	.	CASSLDGTAHQPQHF
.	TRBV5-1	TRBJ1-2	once	CASSSDGRAGYTF
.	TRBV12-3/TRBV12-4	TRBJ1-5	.	CASSLTGNQPQHF
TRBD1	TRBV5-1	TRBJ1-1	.	CASRRTGGTMNTEAFF
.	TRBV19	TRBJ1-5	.	CARLKQELMFNQPQHF
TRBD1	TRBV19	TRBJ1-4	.	CASSTDRGRIGEKLFF
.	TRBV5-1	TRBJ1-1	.	CASSLEGNRDFTEAFF
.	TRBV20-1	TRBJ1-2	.	CSAQGSGGYTF
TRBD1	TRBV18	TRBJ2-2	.	CASSTGVKELFF
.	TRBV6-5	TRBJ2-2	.	CASSYKGGNTGELFF
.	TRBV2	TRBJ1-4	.	CASEMAGNEKLFF
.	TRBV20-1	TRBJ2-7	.	CSAEDLNEQYF
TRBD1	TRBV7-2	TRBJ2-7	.	CASSLEQGGYEQYF
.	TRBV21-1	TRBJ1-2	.	CASSKEGPRCNTF